This T cell receptor beta chain was observed in a study of metastatic and nonmetastatic thyroid tumors. No patient received treatment before thyroid surgery. This clone showed up just a few times. Through MiXCR, TCRdb re-clonotyped the PCR reads. The data contain tens of thousands of clones, 18% of them singletons. Deletions cut 5 bases from V and 4 bases from J, with 17 bases between. The CDR3 is made up of 15 amino acids. Germline V gene sequence: CDR1 DFQATT, CDR2 SNEGSKA (reference sequence). Specimen: blood. The genes are TRBV20-1 and TRBJ2-2; no firm D call. The sequence was obtained from a male donor with papillary thyroid cancer or a benign thyroid nodule (not recorded which). Some clones in this sample may be carry-over from other donors' samples. DNA of the CDR3: TGCAGTGCTGGAGTCAGTGGGCAAGGCACCGGGGAGCTGTTTTTT. It is translated as CSAGVSGQGTGELFF.